This T cell receptor (beta chain) was obtained from a study of T cell responses to AZD1222 COVID-19 vaccine. The length of the CDR3 is 15 residues. Germline CDR1 is SGHRS and CDR2 is YFSETQ. V shed 4 bases and J 3 bases; nucleotides not matched to a gene: 7. The table came from immunoSEQ multiplex PCR; TCRdb's copy has only in-frame clones and leaves some out. The sample lists about 160,000 clones, 85% to 90% occurring once. Overall study results and limits: Researchers took repertoire samples only after the peak T cell response had come. Unmutated variant regions are reportedly the target of nearly half of TCRs that are spike-specific.

In regard to this clone: The antigen remains undetermined.

The sample in question was peripheral blood, obtained on day 0 of AZD1222 vaccination. This chain uses TRBV5-1 with TRBJ2-4, with 7 bases identical to TRBD1. This sequence originates from an adult in good health. The CDR3 spells CASSAPGTVKNIQYF. The CDR3 DNA sequence: TGCGCCAGCAGCGCCCCCGGGACAGTCAAAAACATTCAGTACTTC.